The text below deals with one T cell receptor (beta chain). Its binding antigen is unknown. No much larger clonotype is one base removed from it; base qualities were not supplied. The immunoSEQ Assay was used to sequence TCRbeta CDR3 regions. After extraction, genomic DNA underwent amplification by bias-controlled multiplex PCR, followed by high-throughput sequencing. In the paper's pipeline: To quantify the absolute abundance of every unique TCRbeta CDR3 region, sequences were collapsed and filtered. T cell fraction was estimated by normalization of TCRbeta template counts to usable DNA, with usable DNA being measured through amplification of reference genes present in all nucleated cells. Repertoire TCRs were annotated as SARS-CoV-2-specific when V gene, CDR3 amino acid sequence and J gene were exactly matched to a known reactive TCR set. MIRA supplied the reference SARS-CoV-2 TCR set, which was filtered for enrichment in COVID-19-positive ImmuneCODE repertoires so that public or cross-reactive TCRs were removed. Based on the MIRA antigens, annotated TCRs were further analysed at the level of specific ORF or position within ORF. Depth was the summed frequency of annotated unique rearrangements, while breadth was defined as annotated unique rearrangements over total unique productive rearrangements. Two-sided Wilcoxon rank-sum tests were used to compare TCR breadth between groups. TCRdb retrieved this table from immuneACCESS and kept in-frame rearrangements only. Not all clones are present; in checked studies, unresolved V genes account for under half, and no reason is known for the remainder. V, J and clone size are those of that table, while D and trimming were read from the DNA. In this sample the table shows roughly 300,000 clones, less than 90% of which occur a single time. Approximately 12% of the sample is held by the ten biggest clonotypes.

As encoded in the germline V gene, CDR1 is MGHRA while CDR2 is YSYEKL. Between the V and J ends, shortened by 0 bases and 6 bases respectively, the junction contains 12 bases. Taken from cysteine to phenylalanine, the CDR3 has 14 residues. The CDR3 DNA has 42 bases and is translated from base 1. This entry belongs to a study of Ad26.COV2.S vaccination and SARS-CoV-2 variants (dated by TCRdb to the early 2020s). With respect to the entire study: Vaccine-arm donors were drawn from COV1001, a multicentre, randomized, double-blind, placebo-controlled phase I-IIa trial of Ad26.COV2.S in healthy adults. Dosing of Ad26.COV2.S was intramuscular, at either 5x10^10 or 1x10^11 viral particles, delivered as one shot or as two shots spaced 56 days apart. Sequencing of the TCRbeta repertoire served to evaluate the specificity and breadth of SARS-CoV-2-reactive T cell receptors following Ad26.COV2.S vaccination. A total of some 30 samples were included in the TCR-sequenced set, comprising roughly 19 Ad26.COV2.S vaccine recipients, 5 placebo recipients and 8 SARS-CoV-2 convalescent individuals. Trial participants were randomized into five groups of five, in which low-dose or high-dose Ad26.COV2.S was given once or twice, or placebo was given on both occasions. Investigators remained blinded to trial group allocation during experiments and outcome assessment.

Points the paper makes about the study in general: It was noted by the authors that total T cell responses may have been underestimated by the TCR breadth and depth analyses. Comparable non-spike TCR breadth was observed between vaccine and placebo recipients, consistent with only spike being contained in the vaccine. The study was not powered for comparison of responses between vaccine doses or regimens. Ad26.COV2.S recipients had higher spike-specific TCR breadth than placebo recipients (P = 0.0014). After vaccination, spike-specific CD8+ and CD4+ T cell responses were reported to show substantial breadth.

The treatment or condition label on this specimen signifies: roughly 18 received Ad26.COV2.S at low or high dose, single or two shots; 5 received placebo; per-sample allocation not given. For vaccine and placebo recipients, the sequenced repertoires came from samples collected on day 63 after the first injection. In Cohort 1b, 25 to 30 adults aged 18-55 years were enrolled at a single site in Boston, USA, between 29 July and 7 August 2020. Ad26.COV2.S was a replication-incompetent adenovirus type 26 vector expressing a prefusion-stabilized SARS-CoV-2 spike protein from the original Wuhan strain. The receptor's source is a person aged 18-60 years who received the Ad26.COV2.S COVID-19 vaccine or a placebo. This chain is built from TRBV4-1 and TRBJ2-7, and TRBD2 may be the D gene, going by 6 matching bases. Specimen: peripheral blood, collected in a trial of Ad26.COV2.S vaccine versus placebo. The sequence in DNA is TGCGCCAGCAGCCAAGATTGGGTCGGGGGCGAGCAGTACTTC. Translated, this is CASSQDWVGGEQYF.